This TCR beta chain originates from a study of T-cell memory formation after mild COVID-19. TCRdb independently ran MiXCR on the 5' RACE reads; one entry per CDR3 protein. The sample consists of around 300,000 distinct CDR3 sequences, approximately 15% of them appearing once. Trimming pared 3 bases from V and 5 bases from J, leaving 11 bases between. Germline V gene data show CDR1 as SEHNR and CDR2 as FQNEAQ (reference sequence). This CDR3 contains 13 residues. The sample holds a few counts of this clonotype. This chain uses TRBV7-9 with TRBJ2-7; D remains unclear. This receptor was obtained from a man younger than 35 who had mild COVID-19 (a few samples of this study predate the infection). Cell type and time point are not known. The source material was PBMCs or a T cell subset sorted from them (not recorded which). The CDR3 bases are TGTGCCAGCAGCTTCACGTCCGTCGACGAGCAGTACGTC. As protein: CASSFTSVDEQYV.